These 8 T cell receptor beta chains came from one sample sequenced in a study of blood T cell repertoires in COVID-19. Assay used: immunoSEQ multiplex PCR; TCRdb lists only in-frame clones, some missing. The sample comprises about 370,000 clones, about 87% of which are singletons, and about 10% rests with the top ten. The sample was peripheral blood. These receptor sequences come from a young woman with COVID-19, enrolled during active disease.

The chain links TRBV19 to TRBJ2-1; TRBD2 aligns across 9 bases. CDR1 LNHDA and CDR2 SQIVND come from the germline V gene (reference sequence). V shed 5 bases and J 4 bases; nucleotides not matched to a gene: 9. This CDR3 is 16 amino acids long. CDR3 in amino acids: CASSDPSSGNYNEQFF. CDR3 coding DNA: TGTGCCAGTAGTGACCCCTCTAGCGGGAATTACAATGAGCAGTTCTTC.

The CDR3, as DNA: TGCGCCAGCAGCGACTCAGGGATTTCCAATGAGCAGTTCTTC. It codes for CASSDSGISNEQFF. V and J are TRBV4-1 and TRBJ2-1, with D tentatively TRBD1 (5 bases). CDR1 and CDR2 (germline): MGHRA, YSYEKL. The V gene lost 5 bases and the J gene lost 6 bases, with 14 bases spanning the gap. The CDR3 is made up of 14 amino acids.

The V call is TRBV18, the J call TRBJ2-2, with 8 bases identical to TRBD1. After removal of 4 bases from V and 0 bases from J, the junction contained 7 bases not matched to a gene. Germline V lookup: CDR1 KGHSH, CDR2 LQKENI. This CDR3 comprises 17 residues. The CDR3 reads CASSLTGTGSNTGELFF. The CDR3 DNA sequence: TGTGCCAGCTCACTAACCGGGACAGGCTCGAACACCGGGGAGCTGTTTTTT. Full variable domain (rest looked up from reference TRBV18 and TRBJ2-2): NAGVMQNPRHLVRRRGQEARLRCSPMKGHSHVYWYRQLPEEGLKFMVYLQKENIIDESGMPKERFSAEFPKEGPSILRIQQVVRGDSAAYFCASSLTGTGSNTGELFFGEGSRLTVL.

This clone occurred a few times. This rearrangement joins TRBV20-1 to TRBJ2-5; the match to TRBD2 covers 12 bases. The CDR3 covers 15 residues. Per the germline V gene, CDR1 is DFQATT and CDR2 is SNEGSKA (reference sequence). With V trimmed by 3 bases and J by 7 bases, 9 bases remained unmatched. The CDR3 sequence is CSASGLAGGLGTQYF. DNA for the CDR3: TGCAGTGCTAGTGGGCTAGCGGGGGGGTTGGGGACCCAGTACTTC.

V gene TRBV7-8 combines with J gene TRBJ1-4; 7 bases line up with TRBD1. The junction had 6 bases not matched to a gene; V was cut back by 1 base and J by 7 bases. The germline CDR1 and CDR2 sequences are SGHVS and FQNEAQ. This CDR3 comprises 15 residues. The CDR3 reads CASSLETGLGEKLFF. The DNA for the CDR3 is TGTGCCAGCAGCTTAGAGACAGGGCTAGGTGAAAAACTGTTTTTT.

The V call is TRBV28, the J call TRBJ2-3; 9 positions agree with TRBD2. V trimming: 3 bases; J trimming: 6 bases; junction bases outside the gene matches: 10. The CDR3 consists of 16 residues. The germline gives CDR1 MDHEN, CDR2 SYDVKM. CDR3 in amino acids: CASSFPPAGGGDTQYF. The DNA of the CDR3 is TGTGCCAGCAGTTTCCCTCCAGCGGGAGGAGGGGATACGCAGTATTTT.

The gene calls are TRBV15 and TRBJ2-1; 9 bases line up with TRBD1. The CDR3 is 15 residues long. The trim removed 1 base at V and 3 bases at J, leaving 1 base unmatched. The germline gives CDR1 LNHNV, CDR2 YYDKDF (reference sequence). The CDR3 sequence is CATSRATGGYNEQFF. The CDR3 DNA reads TGTGCCACCAGCAGAGCGACAGGGGGCTACAATGAGCAGTTCTTC.

About this clone: At one boundary the junction diverges from the germline segment, which might be a read error. Within the sample, other DNA sequences also encode this same CDR3. V is TRBV27 and J is TRBJ1-2, with TRBD1 matching 8 bases. The length of the CDR3 is 13 residues. In germline, CDR1 is MNHEY, CDR2 SMNVEV (reference sequence). The CDR3 nucleotides read TGTGCTAGCAGCCTCTACAGGGACAGGGGCTACACCTTC. This gives the protein CASSLYRDRGYTF.